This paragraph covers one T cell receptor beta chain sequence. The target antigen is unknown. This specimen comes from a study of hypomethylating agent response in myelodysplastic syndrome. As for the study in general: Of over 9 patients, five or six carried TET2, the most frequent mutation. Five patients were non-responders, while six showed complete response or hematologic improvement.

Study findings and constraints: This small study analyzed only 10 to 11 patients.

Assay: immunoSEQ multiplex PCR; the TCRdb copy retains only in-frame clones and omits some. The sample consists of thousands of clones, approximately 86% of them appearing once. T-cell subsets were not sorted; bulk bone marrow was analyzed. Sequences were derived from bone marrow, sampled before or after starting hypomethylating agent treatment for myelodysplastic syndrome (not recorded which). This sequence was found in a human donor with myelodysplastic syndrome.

The CDR3 loop is CASSLTVNEQFF. CDR3 DNA sequence: TGTGCCAGCAGTTTAACCGTGAATGAGCAGTTCTTC. V and J are TRBV28 and TRBJ2-1; D is unclear. This CDR3 contains 12 residues. Trimming took off 2 bases at V and 7 bases at J, with 6 bases between the two ends. Germline loops: CDR1 MDHEN, CDR2 SYDVKM.